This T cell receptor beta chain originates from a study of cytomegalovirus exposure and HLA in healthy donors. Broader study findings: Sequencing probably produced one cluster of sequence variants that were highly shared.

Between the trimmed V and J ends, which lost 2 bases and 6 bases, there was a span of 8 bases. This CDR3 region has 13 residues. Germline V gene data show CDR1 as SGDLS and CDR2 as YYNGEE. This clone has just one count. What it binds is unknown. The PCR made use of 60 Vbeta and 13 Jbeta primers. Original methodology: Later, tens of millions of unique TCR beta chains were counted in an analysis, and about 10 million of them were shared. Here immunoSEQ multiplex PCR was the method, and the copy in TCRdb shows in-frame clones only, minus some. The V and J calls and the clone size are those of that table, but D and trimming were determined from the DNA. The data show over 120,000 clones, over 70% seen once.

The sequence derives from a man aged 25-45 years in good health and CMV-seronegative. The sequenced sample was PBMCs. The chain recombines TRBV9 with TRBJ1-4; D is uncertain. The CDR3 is CASSVFSDEKLFF. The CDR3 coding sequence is TGTGCCAGCAGCGTCTTTTCAGATGAAAAACTGTTTTTT.